Shown below are 10 T cell receptor beta chains from a single sample sequenced in a study of T cell changes during pregnancy in multiple sclerosis. Clones were read by immunoSEQ multiplex PCR, and TCRdb kept only the in-frame ones, dropping some. This table has roughly 26,000 clones, approximately 92% appearing once. The sample consisted of CD8+ T cells from peripheral blood mononuclear cells, taken in the second trimester of pregnancy. The receptors were gathered from a female donor with multiple sclerosis, enrolled in a pregnancy study.

This clone turned up a few times. This chain links TRBV2 with TRBJ1-1; no clear D. Per germline, CDR1 SNHLY and CDR2 FYNNEI. This CDR3 region has 13 residues. Trimming took 4 bases from V and 1 from J, leaving 7 bases between them. CDR3 residues: CASSGRPNTEAFF. The CDR3 nucleotides read TGTGCCAGCAGTGGCAGGCCGAACACTGAAGCTTTCTTT.

This chain uses TRBV21-1 with TRBJ1-5. TRBV21-1 is designated a pseudogene. The length of the CDR3 is 14 residues. CDR3 amino acids: CASRRGLCDQPQHF. CDR3 DNA sequence: TGTGCCAGCAGACGGGGGTTGTGTGATCAGCCCCAGCATTTT.

The rearrangement joins TRBV7-2 to TRBJ2-7, with 9 bases aligning to TRBD1. Trimming took 4 bases from V and 6 from J; bases not matched to a gene: 7. The CDR3 runs 14 residues. Germline CDR1 and CDR2: SGHTA and FQGNSA. The CDR3 DNA is TGTGCCAGCAGCTCAGCCCCGACAGGGGGCGAGCAGTACTTC. The encoded protein is CASSSAPTGGEQYF.

The V and J genes are TRBV19 and TRBJ1-2, with TRBD1 matching over 11 bases. Germline V lookup: CDR1 LNHDA, CDR2 SQIVND (reference sequence). J was trimmed by 7 bases and V by 7 bases; bases with no gene match: 5. CDR3 size: 13 residues. CDR3 in amino acids: CASTADRGPGYTF. The CDR3 coding sequence is TGTGCCAGTACCGCGGACAGGGGGCCTGGCTACACCTTC.

CDR3 bases: TGTGCCAGCAGTTTTACCGACAGGGGGCATTACGAGCAGTACTTC. Translating it yields CASSFTDRGHYEQYF. The chain couples TRBV28 to TRBJ2-7; 10 nucleotides match TRBD1. V lost 3 bases and J lost 4; bases outside the gene matches: 6. Germline-derived CDR1 and CDR2 are MDHEN and SYDVKM. The CDR3 loop spans 15 amino acids.

The V gene is TRBV12-2, the J gene TRBJ2-7; whether TRBD1, the table's D call, matches the DNA was not checked. TRBV12-2 is shown as a pseudogene. This CDR3 has 15 residues. As DNA, the CDR3 is TGTGCAAGTCGGAAGGACAGGGGAGGACCCTACGAGCAGTACTTC. Protein sequence: CASRKDRGGPYEQYF.

The chain carries TRBV4-1 and TRBJ1-3, with a weak D call TRBD1 (5 bases). Trimming took off 2 bases at V and 4 bases at J, with 9 bases between the two ends. CDR1 is MGHRA, CDR2 YSYEKL, per germline. This CDR3 spans 14 amino acids. CDR3 sequence (DNA): TGCGCCAGCAGCCAAATAACAGGAGGAAACACCATATATTTT. This encodes CASSQITGGNTIYF.

This chain uses TRBV19 with TRBJ2-3; 9 bases fit TRBD1. The junction had 3 bases not matched to a gene; V was cut back by 4 bases and J by 4 bases. Germline V gene data show CDR1 as LNHDA and CDR2 as SQIVND (reference sequence). The CDR3 contains 14 residues. CDR3 region: CASSTGQGADTQYF. The CDR3 DNA is TGTGCCAGTAGTACGGGACAGGGCGCAGATACGCAGTATTTT. Using reference TRBV19 and TRBJ2-3 for the parts outside the CDR3, the full variable domain is DGGITQSPKYLFRKEGQNVTLSCEQNLNHDAMYWYRQDPGQGLRLIYYSQIVNDFQKGDIAEGYSVSREKKESFPLTVTSAQKNPTAFYLCASSTGQGADTQYFGPGTRLTVL.

The rearrangement links TRBV28 to TRBJ1-3, with TRBD1 matching 7 bases. This CDR3 contains 14 residues. Germline loops: CDR1 MDHEN, CDR2 SYDVKM. The J segment lost 2 bases and the V segment lost 2 bases, leaving 0 bases of the junction unmatched. CDR3: CASSLQGAGNTIYF. The DNA for the CDR3 is TGTGCCAGCAGTTTACAGGGGGCTGGAAACACCATATATTTT.

The gene calls are TRBV19 and TRBJ1-2, with D unresolved. V lost 4 bases and J 4 bases, leaving 10 bases between the germline ends. The CDR3 loop spans 13 amino acids. Germline assignment: CDR1 LNHDA and CDR2 SQIVND (reference sequence). The CDR3 reads CASSSPAIYGYTF. CDR3 bases: TGTGCCAGTAGTAGTCCAGCGATCTATGGCTACACCTTC. Full variable domain (outside the CDR3, taken from reference TRBV19 and TRBJ1-2): DGGITQSPKYLFRKEGQNVTLSCEQNLNHDAMYWYRQDPGQGLRLIYYSQIVNDFQKGDIAEGYSVSREKKESFPLTVTSAQKNPTAFYLCASSSPAIYGYTFGSGTRLTVV.